A single sample is the source of the 24 T cell receptor beta chains below, sequenced in a study of blood T cell repertoires in COVID-19 (TCRdb year 2020). The library came from the immunoSEQ multiplex PCR assay. Drawn from immuneACCESS, this table holds only the in-frame rearrangements with V and J called that TCRdb kept. Clones are partly lost; checked studies trace under half to an unresolved V gene and leave the rest unexplained. In all, the sample holds around 120,000 clones, and roughly 85% of those were seen once. The top ten hold about a tenth of the sample. The sequencing input was peripheral blood. The receptors come from a man older than 75 with acute or convalescent COVID-19.

This clone was recorded a few times. This chain joins TRBV5-6 and TRBJ1-5; 7 bases align to TRBD1. Germline V lookup: CDR1 SGHDT, CDR2 YYEEEE. Unmatched junction bases numbered 3, after V lost 3 bases and J lost 0 bases. This CDR3 is 15 amino acids long. The CDR3 nucleotides read TGTGCCAGCAGCTCCCAGGGGGTTAGCAATCAGCCCCAGCATTTT. Translated: CASSSQGVSNQPQHF.

The chain combines TRBV7-8 with TRBJ2-1, with 7 nucleotides matching TRBD1. Germline values: CDR1 SGHVS, CDR2 FQNEAQ. V dropped 4 bases and J dropped 0; count of bases not matched to a gene: 9. The CDR3 has 17 residues. Here the CDR3 DNA reads TGTGCCAGCAGCTCACCGACAGGGAGAAGCTCCTACAATGAGCAGTTCTTC. The encoded protein is CASSSPTGRSSYNEQFF.

This chain uses TRBV5-6 with TRBJ2-7; 8 bases match TRBD1. V dropped 0 bases and J dropped 4; count of bases not matched to a gene: 9. Per the germline V gene, CDR1 is SGHDT and CDR2 is YYEEEE. The CDR3 spans 16 residues. The CDR3 DNA is TGTGCCAGCAGCTTGGATTGGGGGACAGGATCTTACGAGCAGTACTTC. Amino acids: CASSLDWGTGSYEQYF.

The chain recombines TRBV19 with TRBJ1-2, with 7 bases identical to TRBD1. V shed 1 base and J 8 bases; nucleotides not matched to a gene: 7. The CDR3 loop spans 14 amino acids. Germline CDR1 and CDR2: LNHDA and SQIVND (reference sequence). CDR3 residues: CASSIGTGVDGYTF. The DNA for the CDR3 is TGTGCCAGTAGTATAGGGACAGGCGTGGACGGCTACACCTTC.

Notes on this clone: One junction end does not reproduce the germline sequence, and a read error may be involved. V gene TRBV7-7 combines with J gene TRBJ2-5; 9 bases agree with TRBD2. CDR1 is SSHAT, CDR2 FNYEAQ, per germline (reference sequence). This CDR3 has 13 amino acids. The CDR3 loop is CASSSSTLAGQYF. The CDR3, as DNA: TGTGCTAGCAGCTCATCAACACTAGCGGGCCAGTACTTC.

The rearrangement links TRBV5-1 to TRBJ1-6; D is perhaps TRBD1 (6 bases). CDR3 length: 15 residues. V was pared by 5 bases and J by 10 bases, with 19 bases between. CDR1 is SGHRS, CDR2 YFSETQ, per germline. The CDR3 coding sequence is TGCGCCAGCAGGATGGGTTTGGGGGGGCAATCACCCCTCCACTTT. Residues: CASRMGLGGQSPLHF.

This clone was counted between two and nine times. The chain recombines TRBV6-5 with TRBJ2-5; TRBD2 might be the D (5 bases). V was cut by 0 bases and J by 7 bases, with 15 bases left in between. This CDR3 has 15 residues. Per the germline V gene, CDR1 is MNHEY and CDR2 is SVGAGI. The CDR3 loop is CASSYSRQSEGTQYF. In DNA form, the CDR3 reads TGTGCCAGCAGTTACTCTAGGCAGTCAGAGGGGACCCAGTACTTC.

J is TRBJ1-1 and V is TRBV2; D uncertain. Germline V gives CDR1 SNHLY, CDR2 FYNNEI. CDR3 length equals 12 residues. V was cut by 6 bases and J by 1 base, with 6 bases left in between. CDR3 bases: TGTGCCAGCAGCACAGCGAACACTGAAGCTTTCTTT. It codes for CASSTANTEAFF.

V gene TRBV7-2 combines with J gene TRBJ2-6; tentative D call: TRBD2 (6 bases). Deletions cut 5 bases from V and 0 bases from J, with 14 bases between. Germline CDR1 and CDR2: SGHTA and FQGNSA. The CDR3 loop spans 17 amino acids. The CDR3 DNA is TGTGCCAGCAGCCTACACGGAGGGTACTCTGGGGCCAACGTCCTGACTTTC. Residues: CASSLHGGYSGANVLTF.

This chain joins TRBV6-5 and TRBJ1-6; 7 bases agree with TRBD1. This CDR3 has 14 amino acids. Germline trimming cut 0 bases from V and 18 bases from J; bases unmatched to any gene: 11. In germline, CDR1 is MNHEY, CDR2 SVGAGI. CDR3 DNA: TGTGCCAGCAGTTACTCTGGGACAGCTCGAAAGCCCCACTTT. It codes for CASSYSGTARKPHF.

The V gene is TRBV6-1, the J gene TRBJ1-6; TRBD1 might be the D (5 bases). CDR1 is MNHNS, CDR2 SASEGT, per germline. Trimming pared 0 bases from V and 7 bases from J, leaving 10 bases between. The CDR3 sequence is 15 residues long. This chain's CDR3 is CASSEAQGWNSPLHF. CDR3 DNA sequence: TGTGCCAGCAGTGAAGCGCAGGGATGGAATTCACCCCTCCACTTT.

The chain couples TRBV28 to TRBJ2-5, with 7 bases matching TRBD2. The CDR3 totals 13 residues. Losses at the gene ends were 6 bases for V and 5 bases for J; bases not matched to a gene: 6. Germline CDR1 is MDHEN and CDR2 is SYDVKM. The CDR3 here is CASRSGGMETQYF. The CDR3 DNA reads as TGTGCCAGCAGGTCCGGGGGGATGGAGACCCAGTACTTC.

The J gene is TRBJ1-5, the V gene TRBV25-1; perhaps TRBD1 as D (5 bases). The CDR3 totals 14 residues. Germline V CDR1 and CDR2: MGHDK, SYGVNS. V lost 4 bases, J lost 1 base, and 8 bases lay in between. The CDR3 spells CASSGAGSNQPQHF. The CDR3 DNA reads TGTGCCAGCAGTGGAGCAGGGAGCAATCAGCCCCAGCATTTT.

This chain uses TRBV4-3 with TRBJ2-1; 11 bases map to TRBD1. CDR3 length equals 18 residues. Per germline, CDR1 LGHNA and CDR2 YSLEER. V shed 0 bases and J 3 bases; nucleotides not matched to a gene: 7. CDR3 nucleotides: TGCGCCAGCAGCCAAGACCCCCACGGGACAGGGGGCTACAATGAGCAGTTCTTC. This encodes CASSQDPHGTGGYNEQFF.

This clone has only one observation. The chain has TRBV3-1 (or the pseudogene TRBV3-2) and TRBJ2-7; 7 positions match TRBD2. The CDR3 contains 14 residues. Unmatched junction bases numbered 3, after V lost 0 bases and J lost 4 bases. Germline V gene data show CDR1 as LGHDT and CDR2 as YNNKEL (reference sequence). CDR3 loop: CASSQDGLGYEQYF. As DNA, the CDR3 is TGTGCCAGCAGCCAAGATGGACTAGGGTACGAGCAGTACTTC.

The J gene is TRBJ1-1, the V gene TRBV10-3; weak D call: TRBD1 (6 bases). Between the trimmed V and J ends, which lost 0 bases and 4 bases, there was a span of 15 bases. The CDR3 is made up of 16 amino acids. Germline V gene lookup returns CDR1 ENHRY and CDR2 SYGVKD. CDR3 region: CAISESSGTGTTEAFF. CDR3 DNA sequence: TGTGCCATCAGTGAGTCTTCCGGAACAGGGACCACTGAAGCTTTCTTT.

CDR3: CASSRRTGSTEAFF. The CDR3 region has the DNA TGTGCCAGCAGCCGACGGACAGGGAGCACTGAAGCTTTCTTT. J is TRBJ1-1 and V is TRBV7-8, with TRBD1 matching 8 bases. This CDR3 has 14 residues. V dropped 5 bases and J dropped 4; count of bases not matched to a gene: 6. The germline V gene encodes CDR1 SGHVS and CDR2 FQNEAQ.

The CDR3 sequence is CASSTTRVRTNEKLFF. The DNA of the CDR3 is TGTGCCAGTAGTACCACCCGGGTCCGGACTAATGAAAAACTGTTTTTT. The chain joins TRBV19 to TRBJ1-4; D is undetermined. The V and J ends lost 4 bases and 2 bases respectively, with 14 bases between them. Per germline, CDR1 LNHDA and CDR2 SQIVND (reference sequence). This CDR3 spans 16 amino acids.

This clone was observed a single time. The chain joins TRBV10-3 to TRBJ1-2, with no clear D. CDR3 length equals 13 residues. Germline lookup yields CDR1 ENHRY and CDR2 SYGVKD. Trimming removed 6 bases at V and 7 bases at J, with 15 bases between. The DNA of the CDR3 is TGTGCCATCAGGACCTCGGAGGCAGGTGGCTACACCTTC. It specifies CAIRTSEAGGYTF.

This chain links TRBV5-1 with TRBJ2-1; 10 bases map to TRBD2. Germline CDR1 reads SGHRS; CDR2 reads YFSETQ. V dropped 6 bases and J dropped 2; count of bases not matched to a gene: 5. The CDR3 runs 15 residues. The CDR3 DNA reads as TGCGCCAGCACCGGAGGGACTAGCGCCTACAATGAGCAGTTCTTC. As protein: CASTGGTSAYNEQFF.

The gene calls are TRBV27 and TRBJ2-1; 9 bases are a match to TRBD2. CDR1 is MNHEY, CDR2 SMNVEV, per germline (reference sequence). The CDR3 has 14 amino acids. The junction had 6 bases not matched to a gene; V was cut back by 7 bases and J by 5 bases. CDR3 DNA: TGTGCCAGCAATAGCGGGAGAAGGGACAATGAGCAGTTCTTC. It encodes CASNSGRRDNEQFF.

This chain joins TRBV3-1 (or the pseudogene TRBV3-2) and TRBJ1-1, with TRBD1 as a possible D gene (5 bases). CDR1 and CDR2 from the germline V gene are LGHDT and YNNKEL (reference sequence). The CDR3 covers 15 residues. Trimming removed 0 bases at V and 5 bases at J, with 13 bases between. In DNA, the CDR3 is TGTGCCAGCAGCCAAGATAGGGCAGGGTGGACTGAAGCTTTCTTT. Translating it yields CASSQDRAGWTEAFF.

Only a few counts were recorded for this clone. The J gene is TRBJ1-1, the V gene TRBV5-5; TRBD1 might be the D (6 bases). The germline gives CDR1 SGHKS, CDR2 YYEKEE (reference sequence). The V end was cut by 0 bases, the J end by 2 bases, with 14 bases between. The CDR3 loop spans 16 amino acids. CDR3 DNA sequence: TGTGCCAGCAGCTTGGCGCCGACAGGTCATAACACTGAAGCTTTCTTT. Translation gives CASSLAPTGHNTEAFF.

V and J are TRBV5-4 and TRBJ2-7; TRBD2 might be the D (6 bases). With 4 bases removed from V and 3 bases from J, the gap between germline ends came to 11 bases. CDR3 length equals 13 residues. CDR1 and CDR2 (germline): SGHNT, YYREEE (reference sequence). In DNA, the CDR3 is TGTGCCAGCAGCCCGGTGGGGGGCTACGAGCAGTACTTC. Amino acids: CASSPVGGYEQYF.